This T cell receptor (beta chain) comes out of a study of preoperative IRX-2 immunotherapy in early breast cancer. The protocol was immunoSEQ multiplex PCR, while the TCRdb copy is restricted to in-frame clones and leaves out a portion. The profile covers 23,000 or so clones, with approximately 92% appearing a single time and roughly 9% taken by the ten largest. Treatment of the sample: preoperative locoregional IRX-2 cytokine immunotherapy. Preoperative locoregional IRX-2 cytokine immunotherapy was tested in the phase Ib source study. This specimen was tumor tissue, taken after IRX-2 immunotherapy. The sequence derives from a human donor with breast cancer.

CDR3 DNA: TGTGCCAGTAGAGACTTAGCTAGCGGGAGCTACGAGCAGTACTTC. This sequence encodes CASRDLASGSYEQYF. The chain couples TRBV19 to TRBJ2-7; the match to TRBD2 covers 10 bases. Germline V lookup: CDR1 LNHDA, CDR2 SQIVND (reference sequence). The CDR3 contains 15 residues. V lost 6 bases to trimming and J lost 3 bases; unmatched junction nucleotides: 8.